Each of the 32 T cell receptor beta chains below was sequenced from the same sample in a study of cytomegalovirus exposure and HLA in healthy donors (TCRdb year 2017). Library preparation employed the immunoSEQ multiplex PCR assay. TCRdb took this table from immuneACCESS and kept in-frame rearrangements with V and J called. Such tables lack part of the clones; where checked against another copy, unresolved V genes explain under half of the gap, and the rest is unexplained. The sample table holds tens of thousands of clones, of which approximately 91% were seen once. The ten largest clones represent around 2.1% of the sample. The sequenced sample consisted of PBMCs. Receptors originate from a man aged 30 to 39 in good health and CMV-seronegative.

This chain connects TRBV27 to TRBJ2-7, with TRBD1 matching 8 bases. The CDR3 extends over 14 amino acids. Germline values: CDR1 MNHEY, CDR2 SMNVEV (reference sequence). With 2 bases clipped from V and 3 bases from J, the junction kept 3 bases outside the gene matches. The CDR3 bases are TGTGCCAGCAGTTTACCGGGACAGGTCTACGAGCAGTACTTC. Translation gives CASSLPGQVYEQYF.

This chain connects TRBV6-5 to TRBJ2-3, with TRBD1 identical over 7 bases. CDR1 and CDR2 (germline): MNHEY, SVGAGI. The trim removed 5 bases at V and 6 bases at J, leaving 11 bases unmatched. This CDR3 has 15 residues. This chain's CDR3 is CASSNPSGGKDTQYF. CDR3 bases: TGTGCCAGCAGTAACCCGTCAGGGGGTAAGGATACGCAGTATTTT.

The J gene is TRBJ1-1, the V gene TRBV5-6, with 8 nucleotides matching TRBD1. This CDR3 comprises 12 residues. Germline V gene sequence: CDR1 SGHDT, CDR2 YYEEEE. V dropped 1 base and J dropped 11; count of bases not matched to a gene: 4. The DNA of the CDR3 is TGTGCCAGCAGCTTGATGACAGGGGATGCTTTCTTT. Protein sequence: CASSLMTGDAFF. Supplemented by reference TRBV5-6 and TRBJ1-1, the full variable domain reads DAGVTQSPTHLIKTRGQQVTLRCSPKSGHDTVSWYQQALGQGPQFIFQYYEEEERQRGNFPDRFSGHQFPNYSSELNVNALLLGDSALYLCASSLMTGDAFFGQGTRLTVV.

The rearrangement links TRBV4-1 to TRBJ1-2; D gene ambiguous. The CDR3 has 15 residues. Trimming pared 0 bases from V and 4 bases from J, leaving 12 bases between. The germline CDR1 and CDR2 sequences are MGHRA and YSYEKL. CDR3 DNA sequence: TGCGCCAGCAGCCAAGATCACTCTGGAGCCTATGGCTACACCTTC. This codes for CASSQDHSGAYGYTF.

V is TRBV9 and J is TRBJ2-3; 12 positions agree with TRBD1. The ends lost 4 bases at V and 4 bases at J; junction bases unmatched: 4. This CDR3 region has 15 residues. Germline values: CDR1 SGDLS, CDR2 YYNGEE. The DNA of the CDR3 is TGTGCCAGCAGCATAGGGACAGGGGGCGCAGATACGCAGTATTTT. This encodes CASSIGTGGADTQYF. The complete variable domain, with remaining parts taken from reference TRBV9 and TRBJ2-3, reads DSGVTQTPKHLITATGQRVTLRCSPRSGDLSVYWYQQSLDQGLQFLIQYYNGEERAKGNILERFSAQQFPDLHSELNLSSLELGDSALYFCASSIGTGGADTQYFGPGTRLTVL.

This chain uses TRBV6-1 with TRBJ2-7, with TRBD1 identical over 9 bases. The germline CDR1 and CDR2 sequences are MNHNS and SASEGT. The CDR3 runs 14 residues. V trimming: 1 base; J trimming: 2 bases; junction bases outside the gene matches: 0. CDR3: CASSEGTGAYEQYF. Here the CDR3 DNA reads TGTGCCAGCAGTGAAGGGACAGGGGCCTACGAGCAGTACTTC.

The gene calls are TRBV28 and TRBJ2-1; no firm D call. In germline, CDR1 is MDHEN, CDR2 SYDVKM. The V end was cut by 6 bases, the J end by 9 bases, with 9 bases between. There are 11 residues in the CDR3. DNA of the CDR3: TGTGCCAGCAGCCTACTACGTGAGCAGTTCTTC. Protein product: CASSLLREQFF.

This chain links TRBV7-8 with TRBJ1-1; 7 bases match TRBD1. This CDR3 has 15 amino acids. Germline CDR1 and CDR2: SGHVS and FQNEAQ. Trimming took 5 bases from V and 1 from J; bases not matched to a gene: 7. The CDR3 DNA follows: TGTGCCAGCAGCCGACTTGACAGGGCGAACACTGAAGCTTTCTTT. Amino acids: CASSRLDRANTEAFF.

The J gene is TRBJ1-4, the V gene TRBV19, with TRBD1 matching over 7 bases. Germline CDR1 is LNHDA and CDR2 is SQIVND (reference sequence). V gave up 4 bases and J gave up 8 bases; unmatched junction bases: 10. This CDR3 has 15 residues. DNA of the CDR3: TGTGCCAGTAGTACGACGTTAGGGGGCAGGGAAAAACTGTTTTTT. Its translation is CASSTTLGGREKLFF.

This chain links TRBV28 with TRBJ2-2; weak D call: TRBD2 (5 bases). The CDR3 has 13 residues. The germline V and J ends were trimmed by 0 bases and 8 bases, with 7 bases remaining between them. Germline values: CDR1 MDHEN, CDR2 SYDVKM. The CDR3 DNA is TGTGCCAGCAGTTTATGGCCGGGAGGGGAGCTGTTTTTT. Its protein is CASSLWPGGELFF.

This chain joins TRBV18 and TRBJ2-7; 7 bases map to TRBD1. V dropped 2 bases and J dropped 3; count of bases not matched to a gene: 10. CDR1 KGHSH and CDR2 LQKENI come from the germline V gene. This CDR3 has 16 amino acids. The CDR3 reads CASSPGITGENYEQYF. The CDR3 region has the DNA TGTGCCAGCTCACCAGGGATCACAGGGGAGAACTACGAGCAGTACTTC.

The V call is TRBV10-3, the J call TRBJ2-3; TRBD2 aligns across 8 bases. Germline CDR1 ENHRY, CDR2 SYGVKD. This CDR3 is built from 16 residues. V trimming: 2 bases; J trimming: 5 bases; junction bases outside the gene matches: 9. CDR3 region: CAISEKTSGTGDTQYF. DNA of the CDR3: TGTGCCATCAGTGAGAAAACTAGCGGTACGGGAGATACGCAGTATTTT.

The rearrangement uses TRBV28 and TRBJ2-5; TRBD2 matches at 7 bases. The V gene end was trimmed by 6 bases and the J gene end by 1 base; junction bases not matched to a gene: 5. From germline, CDR1 is MDHEN and CDR2 SYDVKM. The CDR3 length is 14 residues. The CDR3 loop reads CASRTGLLQETQYF. CDR3 in DNA: TGTGCCAGCAGAACGGGACTACTCCAAGAGACCCAGTACTTC.

This chain joins TRBV6-5 and TRBJ1-3; D is possibly TRBD1 (5 bases). V was cut by 1 base and J by 4 bases, with 14 bases left in between. The germline V gene encodes CDR1 MNHEY and CDR2 SVGAGI. The CDR3 is 16 residues long. The chain's CDR3 is CASSYFGAGIGNTIYF. The CDR3 bases are TGTGCCAGCAGTTACTTTGGAGCAGGGATCGGAAACACCATATATTTT.

The V gene is TRBV7-9, the J gene TRBJ2-2; 8 bases align to TRBD2. The CDR3 extends over 16 amino acids. The germline gives CDR1 SEHNR, CDR2 FQNEAQ (reference sequence). The trim removed 4 bases at V and 3 bases at J, leaving 7 bases unmatched. The CDR3: CASSSRTGGDTGELFF. The CDR3 DNA sequence: TGTGCCAGCAGCTCCCGGACGGGAGGGGACACCGGGGAGCTGTTTTTT.

J is TRBJ2-1 and V is TRBV27; 11 bases line up with TRBD2. The CDR3 runs to 16 residues. In germline, CDR1 is MNHEY, CDR2 SMNVEV (reference sequence). After removal of 8 bases from V and 1 base from J, the junction contained 7 bases not matched to a gene. This CDR3 is CASGWTSGPSYNEQFF. The CDR3 coding sequence is TGTGCCAGCGGGTGGACTAGCGGGCCATCCTACAATGAGCAGTTCTTC.

This CDR3 reads CASSSGGSYEQYF. For the CDR3, the DNA is TGTGCCAGCAGTTCGGGGGGCTCCTACGAGCAGTACTTC. The V gene is TRBV5-4, the J gene TRBJ2-7, with 7 bases aligning to TRBD2. Germline CDR1 reads SGHNT; CDR2 reads YYREEE (reference sequence). The CDR3 is made up of 13 amino acids. The ends lost 5 bases at V and 0 bases at J; junction bases unmatched: 2.

The chain joins TRBV5-4 to TRBJ2-1, with D unresolved. V shed 4 bases and J shed 5 bases, with 10 bases lying between them. Germline CDR1 reads SGHNT; CDR2 reads YYREEE (reference sequence). The CDR3 extends over 13 amino acids. The CDR3, as DNA: TGTGCCAGCAGCCCCGGCGGAGACAATGAGCAGTTCTTC. Amino acids: CASSPGGDNEQFF.

This sequence joins TRBV4-1 and TRBJ2-1; 11 bases align to TRBD2. CDR1 MGHRA and CDR2 YSYEKL come from the germline V gene. V shed 0 bases and J 14 bases; nucleotides not matched to a gene: 6. The CDR3 extends over 14 amino acids. The CDR3 region is CASSQDPSGGREFF. CDR3 coding DNA: TGCGCCAGCAGCCAAGACCCTAGCGGGGGGCGGGAGTTCTTC.

The chain carries TRBV18 and TRBJ2-7; a possible D gene is TRBD2 (6 bases). Trimming cost V 2 bases and J 6 bases, with 17 bases left between them. Germline CDR1 is KGHSH and CDR2 is LQKENI. The length of the CDR3 is 15 residues. DNA of the CDR3: TGTGCCAGCTCACCAGGGACTCCCTTCGGGACCGAGCAGTACTTC. Protein: CASSPGTPFGTEQYF.

The chain joins TRBV20-1 to TRBJ1-1, with a tentative D call TRBD1 (6 bases). Germline CDR1 reads DFQATT; CDR2 reads SNEGSKA (reference sequence). Between the trimmed V and J ends, which lost 6 bases and 7 bases, there was a span of 12 bases. The CDR3 covers 11 residues. CDR3 DNA: TGCAGTGCGACACAGGGTAATGAAGCTTTCTTT. Residues: CSATQGNEAFF.

The rearrangement uses TRBV19 and TRBJ2-7; maybe TRBD2 (5 bases). V lost 1 base, J lost 5 bases, and 15 bases lay in between. CDR3 length: 15 amino acids. Germline loops: CDR1 LNHDA, CDR2 SQIVND (reference sequence). The CDR3 coding sequence is TGTGCCAGTAGTATAGGGTTTGTTTCGGGGAACGAGCAGTACTTC. Protein: CASSIGFVSGNEQYF. The full variable domain, completed using reference TRBV19 and TRBJ2-7, is DGGITQSPKYLFRKEGQNVTLSCEQNLNHDAMYWYRQDPGQGLRLIYYSQIVNDFQKGDIAEGYSVSREKKESFPLTVTSAQKNPTAFYLCASSIGFVSGNEQYFGPGTRLTVT.

The rearrangement links TRBV5-4 to TRBJ2-2, with TRBD1 matching 11 bases. CDR1 is SGHNT, CDR2 YYREEE, per germline (reference sequence). Germline trimming cut 5 bases from V and 5 bases from J; bases unmatched to any gene: 2. The CDR3 totals 14 residues. The CDR3 DNA follows: TGTGCCAGCAGGGGACAGGGGGTAACCGGGGAGCTGTTTTTT. This codes for CASRGQGVTGELFF.

For this clone: The junction departs from the called germline gene at one end, perhaps through a read error. The chain links TRBV4-1 to TRBJ1-4; D is ambiguous. This CDR3 is 18 amino acids long. Germline V gives CDR1 MGHRA, CDR2 YSYEKL. The CDR3 loop is CASSQDLLEVDLMKKVFF. The CDR3 DNA follows: TGCGCCAGCAGCCAAGATCTCCTGGAGGTGGACTTAATGAAAAAAGTGTTTTTT.

The J gene is TRBJ2-7, the V gene TRBV5-4; TRBD2 agrees at 8 bases. V shed 0 bases and J 5 bases; nucleotides not matched to a gene: 7. The CDR3 has 15 residues. Germline loops: CDR1 SGHNT, CDR2 YYREEE (reference sequence). The CDR3 DNA reads TGTGCCAGCAGCTTGGGGTCGGGGGGGGTTGACGAGCAGTACTTC. Protein product: CASSLGSGGVDEQYF.

This clone was counted a single time. CDR3 region: CASSLDTGADTQYF. For the CDR3, the DNA is TGCGCCAGCAGCTTGGATACAGGTGCAGATACGCAGTATTTT. The rearrangement links TRBV5-1 to TRBJ2-3; TRBD1 is a possible D gene (5 bases). Trimming took 0 bases from V and 4 from J, leaving 9 bases between them. Germline V gene lookup returns CDR1 SGHRS and CDR2 YFSETQ. This CDR3 is 14 amino acids long.

Only one count was recorded for this clone. The chain has TRBV11-2 and TRBJ1-4; weak D call: TRBD1 (5 bases). The germline gives CDR1 SGHAT, CDR2 FQNNGV. The CDR3 extends over 12 amino acids. Trimming took 5 bases from V and 8 from J, leaving 9 bases between them. CDR3 sequence: CASSRGGEKLFF. The CDR3 nucleotides are TGTGCCAGCAGCCGGGGGGGGGAAAAACTGTTTTTT.

V gene TRBV7-2 combines with J gene TRBJ2-1; 8 positions match TRBD2. The CDR3 totals 15 residues. The junction had 7 bases not matched to a gene; V was cut back by 1 base and J by 8 bases. Germline V gene sequence: CDR1 SGHTA, CDR2 FQGNSA. The CDR3 sequence is CASSLVLGGGYEQFF. The CDR3 nucleotides read TGTGCCAGCAGCTTAGTGCTTGGCGGGGGGTATGAGCAGTTCTTC. Complete variable domain (other parts from reference TRBV7-2 and TRBJ2-1): GAGVSQSPSNKVTEKGKDVELRCDPISGHTALYWYRQSLGQGLEFLIYFQGNSAPDKSGLPSDRFSAERTGGSVSTLTIQRTQQEDSAVYLCASSLVLGGGYEQFFGPGTRLTVL.

This clone was recorded a few times. The chain joins TRBV28 to TRBJ1-2; D possibly corresponds to TRBD1 (6 bases). V was clipped by 3 bases and J by 6 bases, with 11 bases between them. This CDR3 region has 13 residues. From germline, CDR1 is MDHEN and CDR2 SYDVKM. CDR3 DNA sequence: TGTGCCAGCAGTTTGGAACAGGGTGATGGCTACACCTTC. Its translation is CASSLEQGDGYTF.

The rearrangement uses TRBV9 and TRBJ2-3, with D uncertain. Germline V gene lookup returns CDR1 SGDLS and CDR2 YYNGEE. The germline V and J ends were trimmed by 0 bases and 1 base, with 3 bases remaining between them. This CDR3 has 13 residues. This chain's CDR3 is CASSVAGTDTQYF. Here the CDR3 DNA reads TGTGCCAGCAGCGTAGCTGGCACAGATACGCAGTATTTT.

The chain links TRBV5-1 to TRBJ2-5; the D gene is possibly TRBD1 (6 bases). Trimming stripped 0 bases from V and 5 bases from J, with 11 bases between. The CDR3 is 14 residues long. CDR1 SGHRS and CDR2 YFSETQ come from the germline V gene. DNA for the CDR3: TGCGCCAGCAGCTTGGGGCAGGGGAGTGAGACCCAGTACTTC. Protein product: CASSLGQGSETQYF.

The CDR3 coding sequence is TGTGCCAGCAGCGGGGACTTAAGCACAGATACGCAGTATTTT. Translated, it gives CASSGDLSTDTQYF. The chain couples TRBV9 to TRBJ2-3, with D perhaps TRBD2 (6 bases). Deletions cut 3 bases from V and 0 bases from J, with 8 bases between. CDR1 and CDR2 from the germline V gene are SGDLS and YYNGEE. CDR3 length equals 14 residues.